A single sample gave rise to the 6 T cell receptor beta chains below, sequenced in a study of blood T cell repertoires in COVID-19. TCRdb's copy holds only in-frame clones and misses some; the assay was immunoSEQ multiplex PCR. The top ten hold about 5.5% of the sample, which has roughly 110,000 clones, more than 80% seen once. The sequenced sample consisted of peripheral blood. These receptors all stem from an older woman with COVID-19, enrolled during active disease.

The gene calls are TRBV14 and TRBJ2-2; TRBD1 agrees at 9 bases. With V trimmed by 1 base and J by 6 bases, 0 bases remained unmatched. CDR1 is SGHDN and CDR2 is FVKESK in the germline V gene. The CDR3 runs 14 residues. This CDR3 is CASSQGQGAGELFF. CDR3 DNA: TGTGCCAGCAGCCAAGGACAGGGGGCCGGGGAGCTGTTTTTT.

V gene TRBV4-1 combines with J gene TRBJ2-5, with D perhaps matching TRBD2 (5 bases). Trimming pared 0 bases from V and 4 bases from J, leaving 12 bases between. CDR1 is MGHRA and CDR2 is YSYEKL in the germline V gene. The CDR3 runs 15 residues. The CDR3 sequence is CASSQDGSGLETQYF. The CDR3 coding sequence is TGCGCCAGCAGCCAAGATGGATCGGGATTAGAGACCCAGTACTTC.

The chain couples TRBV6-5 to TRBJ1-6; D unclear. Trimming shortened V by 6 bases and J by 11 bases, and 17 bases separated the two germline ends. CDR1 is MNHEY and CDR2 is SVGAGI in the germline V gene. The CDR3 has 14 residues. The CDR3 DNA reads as TGTGCCAGCAGCCCACGAACTTCTCCGGCACCCCTCCACTTT. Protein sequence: CASSPRTSPAPLHF.

CDR3 protein: CASSFSRDSRESSYEQYF. CDR3 nucleotide sequence: TGTGCCAGCAGCTTTTCCCGGGACAGTAGAGAGAGCTCCTACGAGCAGTACTTC. J is TRBJ2-7 and V is TRBV7-9, with 7 bases fitting TRBD1. Germline lookup yields CDR1 SEHNR and CDR2 FQNEAQ (reference sequence). CDR3 length: 18 amino acids. The V gene end was trimmed by 3 bases and the J gene end by 0 bases; junction bases not matched to a gene: 14.

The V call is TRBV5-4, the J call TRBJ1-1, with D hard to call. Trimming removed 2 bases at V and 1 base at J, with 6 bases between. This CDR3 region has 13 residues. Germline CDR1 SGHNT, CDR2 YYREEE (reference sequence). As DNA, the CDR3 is TGTGCCAGCAGCTTAACAGAGAACACTGAAGCTTTCTTT. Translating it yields CASSLTENTEAFF.

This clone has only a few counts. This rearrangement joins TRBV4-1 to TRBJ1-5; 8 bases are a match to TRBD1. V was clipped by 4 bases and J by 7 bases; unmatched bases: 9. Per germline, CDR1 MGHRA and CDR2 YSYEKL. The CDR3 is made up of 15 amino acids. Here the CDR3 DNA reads TGCGCCAGCAGCCGAACACCAGGGGGCGAGCAGCCCCAGCATTTT. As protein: CASSRTPGGEQPQHF.